This T cell receptor (beta chain) was sequenced during a study of tumor-infiltrating lymphocytes in primary liver carcinoma. The investigators made TCR beta cDNA from approximately 500 ng total RNA, using a constant-region primer. Three nested multiplex PCR rounds, a slightly modified ARM-PCR method, built the TCR beta libraries. TRBV1-TRBV30 forward primers paired with a C-beta reverse primer were used in the first two PCR rounds, which ran 9 to 10 cycles each. TCRdb re-analysed the multiplex PCR reads in MiXCR, keeping a single row per CDR3 protein. The table shows more than 85,000 distinct CDR3 sequences, with approximately 82% occurring only once. Whole-study findings and limits: Tumors reached a significantly greater top-250-clone fraction than blood did (p = 0.039). Paired tumor-adjacent and tumor-blood samples overlapped less than tumor region pairs did.

Co-extracted RNA and DNA came from approximately 20-30 mg of unsorted bulk tissue. Surgeons resected the patients' primary liver carcinomas. The CDR3 covers 17 residues. The germline CDR1 and CDR2 sequences are SGHVS and FQNEAQ. The V segment lost 1 base and the J segment 5 bases; nucleotides outside the gene matches: 8. Notes on this clonotype: As yet, its antigen is unknown.

Specimen: liver tumor tissue from sampling region 3. The subset was: tumor region T3, left-lateral pole. The receptor was derived from a man aged 40-55 years with primary liver carcinoma and hepatitis B virus infection. The chain is built from TRBV7-8 and TRBJ2-6; 7 bases fit TRBD1. The CDR3 nucleotides read TGTGCCAGCAGCTTAGACGGGAAGGGGGCTAGGGCCAACGTCCTGACTTTC. Amino acid sequence: CASSLDGKGARANVLTF.